This TCR beta chain came from a study of T cell responses to AZD1222 COVID-19 vaccine. Study results and caveats: Breadth and depth of Spike-specific TCRs rose after two AZD1222 doses. Unmutated regions of variants are reportedly targeted by nearly half of spike-specific TCRs.

With respect to this clone: Its target is not known.

The V end was cut by 5 bases, the J end by 0 bases, with 11 bases between. CDR3 length: 15 amino acids. Germline assignment: CDR1 LGHDT and CDR2 YNNKEL (reference sequence). The data were produced by immunoSEQ multiplex PCR, yet TCRdb's version contains in-frame clones alone and is incomplete. This sample's clone table lists 150,000 or so clones. Material: peripheral blood. The chain couples TRBV3-1 (or the pseudogene TRBV3-2) to TRBJ2-1; no clear D. This TCR derives from an adult in good health. The DNA of the CDR3 is TGTGCCAGCAGCGAGCCTACGAGCTCCTACAATGAGCAGTTCTTC. Amino acid sequence: CASSEPTSSYNEQFF.